Listed below are T cell receptor beta chains from one sample, sequenced in a study of graft-versus-host responses after intestinal transplantation. Repertoires were generated with immunoSEQ multiplex PCR, while TCRdb's copy carries only in-frame clones and drops some. The sample carries around 130,000 clones, roughly nine tenths recorded once. Their antigens remain unidentified. This material consisted of unstimulated CD4+ T cells sorted from spleen or lymph node cells, taken before intestinal transplant. These receptors originate from a human donor who received an intestinal transplant. CDR3s include the opening cysteine and the closing phenylalanine or tryptophan. D genes are given only for firm matches. A row's size may be missing; if present it is once, few, many or a size class.

V	J	D	size	CDR3	DNA
TRBV7-7	TRBJ1-6	TRBD1	NA	CASSRGTGGFNSPLHF	TGTGCCAGCAGCCGCGGGACAGGGGGCTTTAATTCACCCCTCCACTTT
TRBV30	TRBJ2-2	NA	NA	CAWSIINTGELFF	TGTGCCTGGAGTATTATCAACACCGGGGAGCTGTTTTTT
TRBV7-9	TRBJ1-1	NA	NA	CASSLFFTEAFF	TGTGCCAGCAGCTTATTTTTCACTGAAGCTTTCTTT
TRBV18	TRBJ1-2	TRBD1	NA	CASSPDRPELAGYTF	TGTGCCAGCTCCCCGGACAGGCCGGAGCTTGCTGGCTACACCTTC
TRBV30	TRBJ2-5	NA	once	CAWSVRQETQYF	TGTGCCTGGAGTGTACGGCAAGAGACCCAGTACTTC
TRBV7-2	TRBJ1-1	NA	once	CASSPHAGMNTEAFF	TGTGCCAGCAGCCCGCATGCAGGGATGAACACTGAAGCTTTCTTT
TRBV6-4	TRBJ1-1	NA	NA	CASRYEVNTEAFF	TGTGCCAGCAGATATGAGGTAAACACTGAAGCTTTCTTT
TRBV5-5	TRBJ1-3	NA	NA	CASSPGQMLGNTIYF	TGTGCCAGCAGTCCGGGGCAAATGTTGGGAAACACCATATATTTT
TRBV2	TRBJ1-5	NA	NA	CASSEGTAGEWQPQHF	TGTGCCAGCAGTGAAGGGACAGCGGGAGAATGGCAGCCCCAGCATTTT
TRBV2	TRBJ2-7	NA	NA	CASSDFLVYYEQYF	TGTGCCAGCAGTGACTTTCTCGTTTACTACGAGCAGTACTTC
TRBV5-6	TRBJ1-4	NA	NA	CASSLQGRNEKLFF	TGTGCCAGCAGCTTACAGGGCCGTAATGAAAAACTGTTTTTT
TRBV9	TRBJ2-5	TRBD1	NA	CASSVGQGDLLQETQYF	TGTGCCAGCAGCGTAGGACAGGGAGACCTCCTCCAAGAGACCCAGTACTTC
TRBV5-1	TRBJ2-1	NA	once	CASSLNSYNEQFF	TGCGCCAGCAGCTTGAACAGCTACAATGAGCAGTTCTTC
TRBV19	TRBJ1-5	NA	NA	CASSLRGEGRNQPQHF	TGTGCCAGTAGTCTCAGAGGGGAGGGCCGCAATCAGCCCCAGCATTTT
TRBV18	TRBJ1-2	NA	NA	CASSPQDTNYGYTF	TGTGCCAGCTCACCACAGGACACCAACTATGGCTACACCTTC
TRBV18	TRBJ1-2	TRBD1	few	CASSTGGGYGYTF	TGTGCCAGTTCGACAGGGGGCGGCTATGGCTACACCTTC
TRBV28	TRBJ2-7	NA	once	CASSSLQRSGQSEQYF	TGTGCCAGCAGTTCCCTTCAACGTTCCGGACAGTCCGAGCAGTACTTC
TRBV5-1	TRBJ1-2	NA	NA	CASSSLTGTHNYGYTF	TGCGCCAGCAGCTCCCTCACCGGGACACATAACTATGGCTACACCTTC
TRBV10-3	TRBJ2-1	NA	NA	CAISEFTWGEQFF	TGTGCCATCAGTGAATTTACTTGGGGTGAGCAGTTCTTC
TRBV18	TRBJ1-1	TRBD1	NA	CASSPQGARTEAFF	TGTGCCAGCTCACCTCAGGGGGCGAGGACTGAAGCTTTCTTT
TRBV27	TRBJ2-5	TRBD2	NA	CASSSLADQETQYF	TGTGCCAGCAGCTCACTAGCGGACCAAGAGACCCAGTACTTC
TRBV5-1	TRBJ1-6	NA	NA	CASRFGQTNSPLHF	TGCGCCAGCAGATTCGGACAGACTAATTCACCCCTCCACTTT
TRBV27	TRBJ1-6	NA	NA	CASRLSYNSPLHF	TGTGCCAGCCGACTCTCCTATAATTCACCCCTCCACTTT
TRBV5-1	TRBJ2-3	TRBD2	NA	CASSLGTSGDTDTQYF	TGCGCCAGCAGCCTGGGGACTAGCGGGGACACAGATACGCAGTATTTT
TRBV6-5	TRBJ1-1	NA	NA	CASSYFDRRSEAFF	TGTGCCAGCAGTTACTTTGACAGGAGGTCTGAAGCTTTCTTT
TRBV21-1	TRBJ2-4	NA	NA	CATAPPPPLAKNIQYF	TGTGCCACCGCTCCCCCTCCGCCTCTAGCCAAAAACATTCAGTACTTC
TRBV30	TRBJ2-5	TRBD2	NA	CAWSVRAGGRETQYF	TGTGCCTGGAGTGTAAGAGCGGGGGGCAGGGAGACCCAGTACTTC
TRBV19	TRBJ1-1	TRBD1	once	CASSKRLGQGSPRAFF	TGTGCCAGTAGTAAACGCCTGGGACAGGGGAGTCCGAGGGCTTTCTTT
TRBV6-1	TRBJ1-1	NA	NA	CASWERGWTEAFF	TGTGCCAGCTGGGAGAGGGGGTGGACTGAAGCTTTCTTT
TRBV7-9	TRBJ2-7	TRBD2	once	CASSRLAGAYEQYF	TGTGCCAGCAGTAGACTAGCGGGGGCCTACGAGCAGTACTTC
TRBV2	TRBJ1-1	TRBD1	NA	CASSDRQGGTEAFF	TGTGCCAGCAGTGATCGACAGGGCGGCACTGAAGCTTTCTTT
TRBV7-2	TRBJ2-2	NA	once	CASSLRQGELFF	TGTGCCAGCAGCTTAAGACAGGGGGAGCTGTTTTTT
TRBV5-1	TRBJ2-3	TRBD2	NA	CASSHGTSGTDTQYF	TGCGCCAGCAGCCATGGGACTAGCGGCACAGATACGCAGTATTTT
TRBV4-1	TRBJ1-6	TRBD1	few	CASSHRDSLNSPLHF	TGCGCCAGCAGCCACCGGGACAGTCTTAATTCACCCCTCCACTTT
TRBV4-1	TRBJ1-1	NA	NA	CASSQSDRNLNTEAFF	TGCGCCAGCAGCCAATCGGATAGGAACTTGAACACTGAAGCTTTCTTT
TRBV6-5	TRBJ1-3	NA	NA	CASSRTDSSGNTIYF	TGTGCCAGCAGCCGGACAGACAGCTCTGGAAACACCATATATTTT
TRBV5-1	TRBJ2-5	NA	NA	CASSGTGLETQYF	TGCGCCAGCAGTGGCACGGGGTTAGAGACCCAGTACTTC
TRBV6-6	TRBJ1-3	NA	few	CASSPKESGNTIYF	TGTGCCAGCAGTCCGAAGGAATCTGGAAACACCATATATTTT
TRBV5-6	TRBJ2-6	NA	NA	CASSLYPSVSGANVLTF	TGTGCCAGCAGCCTATACCCGTCGGTCTCTGGGGCCAACGTCCTGACTTTC
TRBV7-3	TRBJ2-1	NA	NA	CASSLGSTGYNEQFF	TGTGCCAGCAGCTTAGGCTCTACAGGATACAATGAGCAGTTCTTC
TRBV19	TRBJ2-5	NA	once	CASSAWGRGQETQYF	TGTGCCAGTAGTGCATGGGGGCGGGGACAAGAGACCCAGTACTTC
TRBV9	TRBJ1-2	NA	NA	CASSQGRGGRSNYGYTF	TGTGCCAGCAGCCAAGGGAGAGGGGGTCGGTCTAACTATGGCTACACCTTC
TRBV19	TRBJ2-7	NA	NA	CASSIRGRELYEQYF	TGTGCCAGTAGTATTCGCGGCAGGGAACTCTACGAGCAGTACTTC
TRBV18	TRBJ1-2	NA	few	CASSPTRQFENYGYTF	TGTGCCAGCTCACCTACGAGACAATTTGAGAACTATGGCTACACCTTC
TRBV9	TRBJ1-4	TRBD1	NA	CASSVGTGNEKLFF	TGTGCCAGCAGCGTCGGGACAGGGAATGAAAAACTGTTTTTT
TRBV5-4	TRBJ2-5	NA	NA	CASSLRQGGGETQYF	TGTGCCAGCAGCTTAAGACAGGGAGGAGGAGAGACCCAGTACTTC